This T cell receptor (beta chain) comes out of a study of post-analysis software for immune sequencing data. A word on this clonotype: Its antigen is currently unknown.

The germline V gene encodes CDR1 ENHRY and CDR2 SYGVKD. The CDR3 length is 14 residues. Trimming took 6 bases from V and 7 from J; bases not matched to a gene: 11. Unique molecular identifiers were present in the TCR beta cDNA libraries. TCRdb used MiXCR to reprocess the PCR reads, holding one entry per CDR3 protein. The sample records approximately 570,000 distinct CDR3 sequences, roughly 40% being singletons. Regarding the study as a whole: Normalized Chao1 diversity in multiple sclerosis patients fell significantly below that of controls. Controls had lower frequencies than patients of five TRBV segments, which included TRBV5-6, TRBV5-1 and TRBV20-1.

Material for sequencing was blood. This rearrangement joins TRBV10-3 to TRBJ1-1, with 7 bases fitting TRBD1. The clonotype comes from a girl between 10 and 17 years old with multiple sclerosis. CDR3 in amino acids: CAIRMTGNEDEAFF. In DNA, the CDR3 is TGTGCCATCAGAATGACAGGGAATGAGGATGAAGCTTTCTTT.